Detailed here is one TCR beta chain. Antigen specificity is unknown. V lost 5 bases and J 3 bases, leaving 6 bases between the germline ends. The CDR3 sequence is 11 residues long. Germline V CDR1 and CDR2: SGHRS, YFSETQ. The entry originates in a study of shared clonotypes between healthy human individuals. On the study more broadly: Donors were a couple of women and a few men aged 18 to 49.

Adult donors, all healthy and HIV-negative, had no recent acute infections or vaccinations. This table comes from immunoSEQ multiplex PCR, and its TCRdb copy is limited to in-frame clones, with some not included. The sample consists of 300,000 to 350,000 clones, roughly 80% of them appearing once. Findings and limits, study-wide: Sharing of clonotypes among donors was expected to vary with sequencing depth. Since donors were few, the genetic and exposure-history diversity represented was limited.

The specimen was memory CD4+ T cells sorted from blood. Subset here: CD45RA-negative fraction. The TCR was taken from a man younger than 45 in good health. The rearrangement uses TRBV5-1 and TRBJ2-7; D remains unclear. CDR3 sequence: CASSDFYEQYF. The CDR3 DNA follows: TGCGCCAGCAGTGATTTCTACGAGCAGTACTTC. Based on the CDR3 plus reference TRBV5-1 and TRBJ2-7, the full variable domain is KAGVTQTPRYLIKTRGQQVTLSCSPISGHRSVSWYQQTPGQGLQFLFEYFSETQRNKGNFPGRFSGRQFSNSRSEMNVSTLELGDSALYLCASSDFYEQYFGPGTRLTVT.